This T cell receptor beta chain was captured in a study of T cell responses to AZD1222 COVID-19 vaccine. The V segment lost 10 bases and the J segment 4 bases; nucleotides outside the gene matches: 12. CDR1 and CDR2 from the germline V gene are SNHLY and FYNNEI. CDR3 length: 15 amino acids. Some clones are missing from TCRdb's copy, which holds only in-frame ones; the method was immunoSEQ multiplex PCR. The repertoire holds some 84,000 clones, with approximately 83% as singletons. The genes are TRBV2 and TRBJ2-2; 7 nucleotides line up with TRBD1. The receptor's source is an adult who received the AZD1222 COVID-19 vaccine. The sample was peripheral blood, taken 28 days after the second AZD1222 dose. CDR3 sequence: CATESGQSATGELFF. In DNA, the CDR3 is TGTGCCACCGAATCGGGACAGTCAGCCACCGGGGAGCTGTTTTTT.